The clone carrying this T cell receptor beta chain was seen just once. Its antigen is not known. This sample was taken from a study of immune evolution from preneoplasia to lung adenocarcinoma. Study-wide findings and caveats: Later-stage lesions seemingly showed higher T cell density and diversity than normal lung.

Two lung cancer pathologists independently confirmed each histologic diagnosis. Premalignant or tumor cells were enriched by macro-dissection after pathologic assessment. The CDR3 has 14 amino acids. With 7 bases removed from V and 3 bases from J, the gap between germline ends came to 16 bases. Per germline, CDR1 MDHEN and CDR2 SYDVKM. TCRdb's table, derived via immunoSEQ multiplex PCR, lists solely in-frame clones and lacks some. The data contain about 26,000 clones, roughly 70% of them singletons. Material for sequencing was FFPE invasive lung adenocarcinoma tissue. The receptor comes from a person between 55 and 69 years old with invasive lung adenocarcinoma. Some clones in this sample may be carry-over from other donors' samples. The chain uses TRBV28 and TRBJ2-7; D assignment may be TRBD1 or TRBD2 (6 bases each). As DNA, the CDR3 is TGTGCCAGCACTGAGGGGGGAGCTATCTACGAGCAGTACTTC. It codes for CASTEGGAIYEQYF.